This entry lists 25 T cell receptor beta chains sequenced from one sample in a study of shared clonotypes between healthy human individuals. This table comes from immunoSEQ multiplex PCR, and its TCRdb copy is limited to in-frame clones, with some not included. The table lists about half a million clones, 60% to 80% of them singletons. The specimen was PBMCs. The receptors originated from a middle-aged woman in good health. Some clones in this sample may be carry-over from other donors' samples.

This clone was recorded many times. The rearrangement links TRBV30 to TRBJ1-2, with TRBD1 identical over 7 bases. With 1 base clipped from V and 0 bases from J, the junction kept 8 bases outside the gene matches. Germline V gives CDR1 GTSNPN, CDR2 SVGIG (reference sequence). CDR3 length equals 16 residues. CDR3 sequence reads: CAWSDSHRGSNYGYTF. The DNA of the CDR3 is TGTGCCTGGAGTGACTCCCACAGGGGTTCTAACTATGGCTACACCTTC.

This chain uses TRBV29-1 with TRBJ2-1; tentative D call: TRBD2 (5 bases). This CDR3 is 16 amino acids long. CDR1 is SQVTM and CDR2 is ANQGSEA in the germline V gene. Trimming stripped 2 bases from V and 0 bases from J, with 14 bases between. DNA for the CDR3: TGCAGCGTTGAAAGAGGGTCGGGGAGCTCCTACAATGAGCAGTTCTTC. It specifies CSVERGSGSSYNEQFF.

The chain is built from TRBV9 and TRBJ1-1, with D maybe TRBD1 (6 bases). Trimming took 0 bases from V and 2 from J, leaving 17 bases between them. Germline V CDR1 and CDR2: SGDLS, YYNGEE. The CDR3 runs to 17 residues. The CDR3 nucleotides read TGTGCCAGCAGCGTAGACCCCATGACAGGCGGTAACACTGAAGCTTTCTTT. Its protein product is CASSVDPMTGGNTEAFF.

This clone was picked up many times. The chain combines TRBV27 with TRBJ1-2; no firm D call. This CDR3 has 13 residues. From germline, CDR1 is MNHEY and CDR2 SMNVEV (reference sequence). Between the trimmed V and J ends, which lost 3 bases and 5 bases, there was a span of 10 bases. As DNA, the CDR3 is TGTGCCAGCAGTTTTAGGGCAGGTTATGGCTACACCTTC. Translated, it gives CASSFRAGYGYTF.

Details on this clone: This probably arose from a read error, given a far larger clone one base away. The chain links TRBV5-1 to TRBJ2-5; 7 positions agree with TRBD1. Germline CDR1 and CDR2: SGHRS and YFSETQ. After removal of 0 bases from V and 5 bases from J, the junction contained 4 bases not matched to a gene. CDR3 length: 14 residues. The chain's CDR3 is CASSLGGQNETQYF. The CDR3 DNA follows: TGCGCCAGCAGCTTGGGGGGACAGAACGAGACCCAGTACTTC.

Only one count was recorded for this clone. The chain carries TRBV30 and TRBJ1-1; D is undetermined. Trimming took off 0 bases at V and 0 bases at J, with 8 bases between the two ends. Germline CDR1 and CDR2: GTSNPN and SVGIG (reference sequence). CDR3 size: 14 residues. CDR3 bases: TGTGCCTGGAGTGTTGCTACCTTGAACACTGAAGCTTTCTTT. Translation gives CAWSVATLNTEAFF.

CDR3 sequence reads: CASSYRASYEQYF. The CDR3 bases are TGTGCCAGCAGCTACCGGGCCTCCTACGAGCAGTACTTC. The chain is built from TRBV11-3 and TRBJ2-7, with D uncertain. This CDR3 contains 13 residues. Trimming removed 4 bases at V and 0 bases at J, with 7 bases between. Looked up from germline, CDR1 is SGHNT and CDR2 is YENEEA. The variable domain in full, completed from reference TRBV11-3 and TRBJ2-7, reads EAGVVQSPRYKIIEKKQPVAFWCNPISGHNTLYWYLQNLGQGPELLIRYENEEAVDDSQLPKDRFSAERLKGVDSTLKIQPAELGDSAVYLCASSYRASYEQYFGPGTRLTVT.

The CDR3 loop is CASSPQEQTSGNTIYF. Written as DNA, the CDR3 is TGTGCCAGCTCACCGCAGGAGCAGACATCTGGAAACACCATATATTTT. The J gene is TRBJ1-3, the V gene TRBV18; D unresolved. Germline CDR1 is KGHSH and CDR2 is LQKENI. The CDR3 length is 16 residues. Trimming took off 3 bases at V and 1 base at J, with 13 bases between the two ends. Full variable domain (remainder filled in from reference TRBV18 and TRBJ1-3): NAGVMQNPRHLVRRRGQEARLRCSPMKGHSHVYWYRQLPEEGLKFMVYLQKENIIDESGMPKERFSAEFPKEGPSILRIQQVVRGDSAAYFCASSPQEQTSGNTIYFGEGSWLTVV.

On this clone itself: Other nucleotide sequences in the sample specify the same CDR3. The rearrangement uses TRBV6-6 and TRBJ1-2; 8 bases align to TRBD1. V lost 0 bases, J lost 5 bases, and 2 bases stayed unmatched. The CDR3 runs 14 residues. Germline V gene data show CDR1 as MNHNY and CDR2 as SVGAGI (reference sequence). The CDR3 sequence: CASSYSWTGYGYTF. CDR3 bases: TGTGCCAGCAGTTACTCGTGGACAGGGTATGGCTACACCTTC.

Ten or more counts support this clone. The chain carries TRBV28 and TRBJ2-7; D is unresolved. V lost 3 bases to trimming and J lost 0 bases, with 0 bases between them. There are 11 residues in the CDR3. Germline CDR1 MDHEN, CDR2 SYDVKM. CDR3 in DNA: TGTGCCAGCAGTTTCTCCTACGAGCAGTACTTC. It encodes CASSFSYEQYF.

V usage is TRBV4-2 and J usage is TRBJ1-1; D is ambiguous. Trimming pared 4 bases from V and 3 bases from J, leaving 12 bases between. Looked up from germline, CDR1 is LGHNA and CDR2 is YNFKEQ. CDR3 size: 14 residues. For the CDR3, the DNA is TGTGCCAGCAGCCCCACAGACGGGGACACTGAAGCTTTCTTT. Its translation is CASSPTDGDTEAFF.

This clone showed up many times. The chain has TRBV2 and TRBJ2-6, with D possibly being TRBD1 or TRBD2 (5 bases each). The CDR3 covers 15 residues. The V end was cut by 9 bases, the J end by 1 base, with 13 bases between. Per the germline V gene, CDR1 is SNHLY and CDR2 is FYNNEI. Written as DNA, the CDR3 is TGTGCCAGGTCCTGGGGGATTTCTGGGGCCAACGTCCTGACTTTC. Amino acids: CARSWGISGANVLTF.

This sequence joins TRBV7-9 and TRBJ2-5; D unclear. With 6 bases removed from V and 5 bases from J, the gap between germline ends came to 7 bases. This CDR3 region has 11 residues. Germline V gene data show CDR1 as SEHNR and CDR2 as FQNEAQ (reference sequence). CDR3 sequence: CASRMGETQYF. CDR3 bases: TGTGCCAGCAGAATGGGGGAGACCCAGTACTTC.

The chain couples TRBV7-9 to TRBJ2-3; D may be TRBD1 (6 bases). V lost 1 base and J 2 bases, leaving 10 bases between the germline ends. The CDR3 is 15 amino acids. Germline V gives CDR1 SEHNR, CDR2 FQNEAQ (reference sequence). In nucleotides, the CDR3 is TGTGCCAGCAGCTTAGACAGGGAATACACAGATACGCAGTATTTT. It yields the protein CASSLDREYTDTQYF.

This clone showed up just a few times. At one end the junction does not follow the germline gene, possibly because of a read error. V and J are TRBV7-2 and TRBJ2-7; D uncertain. Germline CDR1 SGHTA, CDR2 FQGNSA. The CDR3 extends over 9 amino acids. CDR3 nucleotides: TGTGCCAGCACCCCGAATCTGCCCTTC. Translation gives CASTPNLPF. The complete variable domain, with remaining parts taken from reference TRBV7-2 and TRBJ2-7, reads GAGVSQSPSNKVTEKGKDVELRCDPISGHTALYWYRQSLGQGLEFLIYFQGNSAPDKSGLPSDRFSAERTGGSVSTLTIQRTQQEDSAVYLCASTPNLPFGPGTRLTVT.

The chain is built from TRBV5-4 and TRBJ2-5; D is ambiguous. Per the germline V gene, CDR1 is SGHNT and CDR2 is YYREEE (reference sequence). The CDR3 covers 12 residues. The V end lost 1 base, the J end lost 5 bases, and 6 bases lay between the germline ends. The CDR3 DNA sequence: TGTGCCAGCAGCTTGATGGGGGAGACCCAGTACTTC. It translates to CASSLMGETQYF.

In its sample, this clone was seen a few times. This rearrangement joins TRBV18 to TRBJ1-3; 8 bases are a match to TRBD1. CDR1 and CDR2 (germline): KGHSH, LQKENI. The trim removed 3 bases at V and 3 bases at J, leaving 1 base unmatched. The CDR3 length is 14 residues. The CDR3 sequence is CASSPGQGGNTIYF. CDR3 DNA sequence: TGTGCCAGCTCACCTGGACAGGGTGGAAACACCATATATTTT. The entire variable domain, with the rest obtained from reference TRBV18 and TRBJ1-3, is as follows: NAGVMQNPRHLVRRRGQEARLRCSPMKGHSHVYWYRQLPEEGLKFMVYLQKENIIDESGMPKERFSAEFPKEGPSILRIQQVVRGDSAAYFCASSPGQGGNTIYFGEGSWLTVV.

The chain uses TRBV19 and TRBJ1-1; D is unclear. This CDR3 has 15 residues. The V end lost 6 bases, the J end lost 0 bases, and 14 bases lay between the germline ends. Germline CDR1 LNHDA, CDR2 SQIVND (reference sequence). The chain's CDR3 is CASRESGEMNTEAFF. CDR3 nucleotides: TGTGCCAGTAGGGAGTCCGGGGAGATGAACACTGAAGCTTTCTTT.

This chain uses TRBV7-3 with TRBJ2-2; no clear D gene. Between the trimmed V and J ends, which lost 0 bases and 0 bases, there was a span of 5 bases. CDR3 size: 15 residues. Germline lookup yields CDR1 SGHTA and CDR2 FQGTGA. CDR3 protein: CASSLTGSNTGELFF. DNA for the CDR3: TGTGCCAGCAGCTTAACGGGATCGAACACCGGGGAGCTGTTTTTT.

The chain links TRBV2 to TRBJ2-7, with D perhaps matching TRBD2 (5 bases). CDR3 size: 14 residues. CDR1 is SNHLY and CDR2 is FYNNEI in the germline V gene. V was pared by 2 bases and J by 7 bases, with 15 bases between. CDR3 residues: CASSESLGVGEQYF. The DNA of the CDR3 is TGTGCCAGCAGTGAAAGTCTGGGAGTGGGGGAGCAGTACTTC.

The chain couples TRBV5-1 to TRBJ1-1; TRBD1 agrees at 7 bases. Germline trimming cut 3 bases from V and 8 bases from J; bases unmatched to any gene: 7. Germline V gives CDR1 SGHRS, CDR2 YFSETQ. This CDR3 region has 13 residues. The CDR3 coding sequence is TGCGCCAGCAGCTCTGTCGAAGGGGGCGAAGCTTTCTTT. It is translated as CASSSVEGGEAFF. Together with reference TRBV5-1 and TRBJ1-1, the CDR3 gives the full variable domain: KAGVTQTPRYLIKTRGQQVTLSCSPISGHRSVSWYQQTPGQGLQFLFEYFSETQRNKGNFPGRFSGRQFSNSRSEMNVSTLELGDSALYLCASSSVEGGEAFFGQGTRLTVV.

A remark on this clone: The same CDR3 is also encoded by other DNA sequences in this sample. The rearrangement uses TRBV2 and TRBJ1-1; D unclear. Germline V gives CDR1 SNHLY, CDR2 FYNNEI. The CDR3 runs 13 residues. V lost 1 base, J lost 1 base, and 4 bases lay in between. The CDR3 sequence is CASSEGWNTEAFF. The CDR3 DNA sequence: TGTGCCAGCAGTGAAGGTTGGAACACTGAAGCTTTCTTT. The variable domain in full, completed from reference TRBV2 and TRBJ1-1, reads EPEVTQTPSHQVTQMGQEVILRCVPISNHLYFYWYRQILGQKVEFLVSFYNNEISEKSEIFDDQFSVERPDGSNFTLKIRSTKLEDSAMYFCASSEGWNTEAFFGQGTRLTVV.

V is TRBV11-2 and J is TRBJ2-7, with D perhaps matching TRBD2 (5 bases). CDR1 and CDR2 from the germline V gene are SGHAT and FQNNGV. The CDR3 has 16 residues. Trimming stripped 5 bases from V and 3 bases from J, with 20 bases between. The CDR3: CASSPISRQTNYEQYF. The CDR3 DNA reads as TGTGCCAGCAGCCCTATTTCTCGGCAGACTAACTACGAGCAGTACTTC.

J is TRBJ2-3 and V is TRBV7-3; D unclear. The CDR3 contains 12 residues. V lost 5 bases to trimming and J lost 6 bases, with 9 bases between them. Germline V gene lookup returns CDR1 SGHTA and CDR2 FQGTGA. CDR3 DNA: TGTGCCAGCAGCCCCTGCGTTGATACGCAGTATTTT. Translating gives CASSPCVDTQYF.

A note on this clone: This likely stems from a read error, as it lies one base from a far larger clone. The conserved phenylalanine or tryptophan is not found at the CDR3 terminus, so this likely reflects a read error. The V call is TRBV7-7, the J call TRBJ2-7; TRBD1 aligns across 10 bases. The CDR3 sequence is 14 residues long. Germline CDR1 reads SSHAT; CDR2 reads FNYEAQ (reference sequence). CDR3 nucleotides: TGTGCTAGCAGCTCGGGACAGGGGTCCTACGAGCAGTACCTC. Protein sequence: CASSSGQGSYEQYL.